The rows below give T cell receptor beta chains drawn from one sample of a study of somatic reversion in DOCK8 deficiency. Each CDR3 protein is one row after TCRdb ran MiXCR on the multiplex PCR reads. This table holds more than 2,500 distinct CDR3 sequences, approximately 24% found once. The specimen was peripheral blood. These receptors originate from a human donor in good health. The CDR3 runs from the conserved cysteine through the conserved F or W. A D gene is named only where the DNA matches it firmly. Size is stated for part of the rows, as once, few or many counts, or as a class when the clone is expanded.

clone size: .; J gene: TRBJ1-5; V gene: TRBV20-1; D gene: TRBD1; CDR3 protein: CSARDRRGGVQNQPQHF; CDR3 DNA: TGCAGTGCTAGAGATCGACGAGGGGGCGTCCAAAATCAGCCCCAGCATTTT
clone size: large; J gene: TRBJ1-1; V gene: TRBV12-3/TRBV12-4; D gene: TRBD1; CDR3 protein: CASSPTGGASEAFF; CDR3 DNA: TGTGCCAGCAGTCCTACAGGGGGCGCTTCTGAAGCTTTCTTT
clone size: medium-sized; J gene: TRBJ1-1; V gene: TRBV20-1; D gene: .; CDR3 protein: CSAMGGTEAFF; CDR3 DNA: TGCAGTGCTATGGGGGGGACTGAAGCTTTCTTT
clone size: medium-sized; J gene: TRBJ1-1; V gene: TRBV3-1; D gene: .; CDR3 protein: CASSWTENTEAFF; CDR3 DNA: TGTGCCAGCAGCTGGACAGAGAACACTGAAGCTTTCTTT
clone size: medium-sized; J gene: TRBJ1-4; V gene: TRBV7-9; D gene: .; CDR3 protein: CASSLGGGRSEKLFF; CDR3 DNA: TGTGCCAGCAGCTTAGGTGGGGGTAGAAGTGAAAAACTGTTTTTT
clone size: .; J gene: TRBJ2-7; V gene: TRBV27; D gene: .; CDR3 protein: CASSFTGGNYEQYF; CDR3 DNA: TGTGCCAGCAGTTTTACTGGCGGGAACTACGAGCAGTACTTC
clone size: medium-sized; J gene: TRBJ1-1; V gene: TRBV4-3; D gene: .; CDR3 protein: CASSQDRGNTEAFF; CDR3 DNA: TGCGCCAGCAGCCAAGATCGGGGCAACACTGAAGCTTTCTTT
clone size: few; J gene: TRBJ2-7; V gene: TRBV19; D gene: TRBD2; CDR3 protein: CASSMGGIDYEQYF; CDR3 DNA: TGTGCCAGTAGTATGGGAGGGATTGACTACGAGCAGTACTTC
clone size: medium-sized; J gene: TRBJ1-1; V gene: TRBV5-1; D gene: .; CDR3 protein: CASSSEGGMNTEAFF; CDR3 DNA: TGCGCCAGCAGTTCGGAGGGGGGGATGAACACTGAAGCTTTCTTT
clone size: .; J gene: TRBJ2-7; V gene: TRBV20-1; D gene: TRBD2; CDR3 protein: CSGERAGAYEQYF; CDR3 DNA: TGCAGTGGAGAACGGGCGGGAGCCTACGAGCAGTACTTC
clone size: medium-sized; J gene: TRBJ1-5; V gene: TRBV28; D gene: .; CDR3 protein: CASSVQNSQPQHF; CDR3 DNA: TGTGCCAGCAGTGTACAGAACTCCCAGCCCCAGCATTTT
clone size: .; J gene: TRBJ1-6; V gene: TRBV30; D gene: .; CDR3 protein: CAWTGRNSPLHF; CDR3 DNA: TGTGCCTGGACTGGGAGAAATTCACCCCTCCACTTT
clone size: .; J gene: TRBJ2-7; V gene: TRBV6-5; D gene: .; CDR3 protein: CASTREGPSYEQYF; CDR3 DNA: TGTGCCAGCACCCGGGAAGGACCCTCCTACGAGCAGTACTTC
clone size: medium-sized; J gene: TRBJ1-1; V gene: TRBV9; D gene: .; CDR3 protein: CASSPGQRNTEAFF; CDR3 DNA: TGTGCCAGCAGCCCTGGACAGAGAAACACTGAAGCTTTCTTT
clone size: few; J gene: TRBJ1-3; V gene: TRBV2; D gene: TRBD1; CDR3 protein: CASRDRGRGGNTIYF; CDR3 DNA: TGTGCCAGCAGAGACAGGGGGCGCGGTGGAAACACCATATATTTT
clone size: medium-sized; J gene: TRBJ1-1; V gene: TRBV5-4; D gene: TRBD1; CDR3 protein: CASSTRTGLNTEAFF; CDR3 DNA: TGTGCCAGCAGCACCCGGACAGGGTTGAACACTGAAGCTTTCTTT
clone size: few; J gene: TRBJ2-7; V gene: TRBV6-2/TRBV6-3; D gene: .; CDR3 protein: CASSYATAGFEQYF; CDR3 DNA: TGTGCCAGCAGTTATGCGACCGCTGGGTTCGAGCAGTACTTC
clone size: few; J gene: TRBJ1-4; V gene: TRBV2; D gene: .; CDR3 protein: CASSRRVLNEKLFF; CDR3 DNA: TGTGCCAGCAGTCGCCGGGTTCTAAATGAAAAACTGTTTTTT
clone size: .; J gene: TRBJ2-1; V gene: TRBV20-1; D gene: .; CDR3 protein: CSARTRYNEQFF; CDR3 DNA: TGCAGTGCTAGGACACGCTACAATGAGCAGTTCTTC
clone size: few; J gene: TRBJ1-1; V gene: TRBV12-5; D gene: .; CDR3 protein: CASGLGDSRAEAFF; CDR3 DNA: TGTGCTAGTGGTTTGGGGGACTCGAGGGCTGAAGCTTTCTTT
clone size: large; J gene: TRBJ1-5; V gene: TRBV5-6; D gene: .; CDR3 protein: CASSLSGHSNQPQHF; CDR3 DNA: TGTGCCAGCAGCTTGTCAGGACATAGCAATCAGCCCCAGCATTTT
clone size: medium-sized; J gene: TRBJ1-3; V gene: TRBV30; D gene: .; CDR3 protein: CAWSAAGFLNTIYF; CDR3 DNA: TGTGCCTGGAGTGCCGCAGGGTTCCTGAACACCATATATTTT
clone size: few; J gene: TRBJ1-4; V gene: TRBV5-1; D gene: .; CDR3 protein: CASKVGATNEKLFF; CDR3 DNA: TGCGCCAGCAAGGTGGGCGCAACTAATGAAAAACTGTTTTTT
clone size: medium-sized; J gene: TRBJ1-1; V gene: TRBV20-1; D gene: .; CDR3 protein: CSARDLASLRAEAFF; CDR3 DNA: TGCAGTGCTAGAGATCTCGCCAGCCTCAGGGCAGAAGCTTTCTTT
clone size: few; J gene: TRBJ2-7; V gene: TRBV6-2/TRBV6-3; D gene: TRBD1; CDR3 protein: CASSLRDRGSYEQYF; CDR3 DNA: TGTGCCAGCAGCCTCCGGGACAGGGGCTCCTACGAGCAGTACTTC
clone size: medium-sized; J gene: TRBJ1-1; V gene: TRBV14; D gene: .; CDR3 protein: CASSQSTNTEAFF; CDR3 DNA: TGTGCCAGCAGCCAAAGCACGAACACTGAAGCTTTCTTT
clone size: .; J gene: TRBJ2-7; V gene: TRBV9; D gene: TRBD2; CDR3 protein: CASSPGLAGGRYEQYF; CDR3 DNA: TGTGCCAGCAGTCCGGGACTAGCGGGAGGGAGATACGAGCAGTACTTC
clone size: .; J gene: TRBJ2-7; V gene: TRBV7-9; D gene: .; CDR3 protein: CAISARVGTYEQYF; CDR3 DNA: TGTGCCATATCGGCTCGGGTAGGGACATACGAGCAGTACTTC
clone size: .; J gene: TRBJ2-5; V gene: TRBV30; D gene: .; CDR3 protein: CAWSLGVTGEGETQYF; CDR3 DNA: TGTGCCTGGAGCTTAGGTGTCACGGGAGAGGGAGAGACCCAGTACTTC
clone size: medium-sized; J gene: TRBJ1-2; V gene: TRBV19; D gene: .; CDR3 protein: CASSVGGGVGYTF; CDR3 DNA: TGTGCCAGTTCCGTGGGGGGGGGAGTTGGCTACACCTTC
clone size: .; J gene: TRBJ2-7; V gene: TRBV5-1; D gene: TRBD2; CDR3 protein: CASSGGLASSYEQYF; CDR3 DNA: TGCGCCAGCAGCGGAGGACTAGCGTCATCCTACGAGCAGTACTTC
clone size: medium-sized; J gene: TRBJ1-1; V gene: TRBV20-1; D gene: .; CDR3 protein: CSAGVMNTEAFF; CDR3 DNA: TGCAGTGCCGGCGTCATGAACACTGAAGCTTTCTTT
clone size: .; J gene: TRBJ2-7; V gene: TRBV6-2/TRBV6-3; D gene: .; CDR3 protein: CAISQGSSYEQYF; CDR3 DNA: TGTGCCATCTCCCAGGGTTCCTCCTACGAGCAGTACTTC
clone size: few; J gene: TRBJ1-2; V gene: TRBV12-3/TRBV12-4; D gene: .; CDR3 protein: CASTSQAIYGYTF; CDR3 DNA: TGTGCCAGCACCTCACAGGCTATCTATGGCTACACCTTC
clone size: few; J gene: TRBJ1-4; V gene: TRBV19; D gene: TRBD1; CDR3 protein: CASQARDRGSTNEKLFF; CDR3 DNA: TGTGCCAGCCAGGCGCGGGACAGGGGCTCAACTAATGAAAAACTGTTTTTT
clone size: .; J gene: TRBJ1-1; V gene: TRBV5-4; D gene: .; CDR3 protein: CASSLGTNTETFF; CDR3 DNA: TGTGCCAGCAGCTTGGGGACAAACACTGAAACTTTCTTT
clone size: medium-sized; J gene: TRBJ2-7; V gene: TRBV19; D gene: .; CDR3 protein: CASSPMGGGGHEQYF; CDR3 DNA: TGTGCCAGTAGTCCGATGGGGGGTGGAGGTCACGAGCAGTACTTC
clone size: .; J gene: TRBJ1-5; V gene: TRBV6-5; D gene: .; CDR3 protein: CASSALGSQPQHF; CDR3 DNA: TGTGCCAGCAGTGCCTTAGGGTCACAGCCCCAGCATTTT
clone size: large; J gene: TRBJ1-1; V gene: TRBV30; D gene: TRBD1; CDR3 protein: CAWRVGPNRGEAFF; CDR3 DNA: TGTGCCTGGAGAGTCGGCCCCAACAGGGGTGAAGCTTTCTTT
clone size: .; J gene: TRBJ2-7; V gene: TRBV5-4; D gene: .; CDR3 protein: CASSPLPGSYEQYF; CDR3 DNA: TGTGCCAGCAGCCCACTCCCGGGTTCCTACGAGCAGTACTTC
clone size: large; J gene: TRBJ2-7; V gene: TRBV5-6; D gene: .; CDR3 protein: CASSLVHGTYEQYF; CDR3 DNA: TGTGCCAGCAGCTTGGTTCACGGGACCTACGAGCAGTACTTC